These 26 T cell receptor beta chains came from one sample sequenced in a study of blood T cell repertoires in COVID-19. Clones were read by immunoSEQ multiplex PCR, and TCRdb kept only the in-frame ones, dropping some. The table includes roughly 100,000 clones, about 90% detected once. What was sequenced was peripheral blood. The source is a man in his forties or fifties in a cohort sampled during active COVID-19.

V gene TRBV7-8 combines with J gene TRBJ1-2; no clear D gene. Germline CDR1 SGHVS, CDR2 FQNEAQ. This CDR3 region has 17 residues. Trimming cost V 5 bases and J 8 bases, with 27 bases left between them. In DNA form, the CDR3 reads TGTGCCAGCAGCATGAGGTTCCGGGAGTCGGAGGTGAGGGGCTACACCTTC. The encoded protein is CASSMRFRESEVRGYTF.

This clone appeared a single time. This sequence joins TRBV7-9 and TRBJ1-1; weak D call: TRBD1 (5 bases). CDR1 and CDR2 from the germline V gene are SEHNR and FQNEAQ (reference sequence). The CDR3 loop spans 14 amino acids. V lost 1 base, J lost 6 bases, and 12 bases lay in between. Written as DNA, the CDR3 is TGTGCCAGCAGCTTAGGTGGTCGGGGGGCTGAAGCTTTCTTT. Amino acid sequence: CASSLGGRGAEAFF.

This rearrangement joins TRBV5-4 to TRBJ1-2; possibly TRBD1 for D (6 bases). The CDR3 loop spans 15 amino acids. Germline CDR1 reads SGHNT; CDR2 reads YYREEE (reference sequence). V lost 4 bases and J 1 base, leaving 14 bases between the germline ends. CDR3 sequence reads: CASSGGGTSNYGYTF. Written as DNA, the CDR3 is TGTGCCAGCAGCGGAGGTGGGACAAGTAACTATGGCTACACCTTC. Drawing the rest from reference TRBV5-4 and TRBJ1-2, the complete variable domain is ETGVTQSPTHLIKTRGQQVTLRCSSQSGHNTVSWYQQALGQGPQFIFQYYREEENGRGNFPPRFSGLQFPNYSSELNVNALELDDSALYLCASSGGGTSNYGYTFGSGTRLTVV.

The rearrangement joins TRBV9 to TRBJ1-1; no clear D. Trimming shortened V by 0 bases and J by 1 base, and 4 bases separated the two germline ends. The CDR3 has 13 residues. The germline gives CDR1 SGDLS, CDR2 YYNGEE. In DNA form, the CDR3 reads TGTGCCAGCAGCGTAGCACAGAACACTGAAGCTTTCTTT. Residues: CASSVAQNTEAFF.

Only a few counts were recorded for this clone. The rearrangement links TRBV3-1 (or the pseudogene TRBV3-2) to TRBJ1-2; TRBD1 is a possible D gene (5 bases). The germline V gene encodes CDR1 LGHDT and CDR2 YNNKEL (reference sequence). V lost 7 bases to trimming and J lost 4 bases, with 13 bases between them. The CDR3 is 13 residues long. This chain's CDR3 is CASKPGGVYGYTF. CDR3 nucleotide sequence: TGTGCCAGCAAGCCCGGGGGAGTCTATGGCTACACCTTC.

The chain links TRBV9 to TRBJ2-7, with a tentative D call TRBD1 (6 bases). The CDR3 covers 15 residues. Germline assignment: CDR1 SGDLS and CDR2 YYNGEE. V dropped 0 bases and J dropped 0 bases, with 10 bases sitting between them. The DNA of the CDR3 is TGTGCCAGCAGCGTAGGGACAGCCAGCTCCTACGAGCAGTACTTC. Amino acid sequence: CASSVGTASSYEQYF. The full variable domain, its missing parts supplied by reference TRBV9 and TRBJ2-7, is DSGVTQTPKHLITATGQRVTLRCSPRSGDLSVYWYQQSLDQGLQFLIQYYNGEERAKGNILERFSAQQFPDLHSELNLSSLELGDSALYFCASSVGTASSYEQYFGPGTRLTVT.

This chain joins TRBV3-1 (or the pseudogene TRBV3-2) and TRBJ1-1, with TRBD1 matching over 7 bases. Germline V gene data show CDR1 as LGHDT and CDR2 as YNNKEL (reference sequence). The CDR3 consists of 12 residues. The ends lost 1 base at V and 11 bases at J; junction bases unmatched: 4. CDR3 loop: CASSQGQGGAFF. As DNA, the CDR3 is TGTGCCAGCAGCCAAGGGCAGGGGGGCGCTTTCTTT.

The chain combines TRBV7-9 with TRBJ1-4; D gene uncertain. Germline V gene sequence: CDR1 SEHNR, CDR2 FQNEAQ (reference sequence). V dropped 5 bases and J dropped 10 bases, with 20 bases sitting between them. CDR3 length equals 15 residues. The CDR3: CASSAPGGLPVKLFF. DNA of the CDR3: TGTGCCAGCAGCGCCCCGGGCGGGTTGCCGGTAAAACTGTTTTTT.

The V gene is TRBV2, the J gene TRBJ1-2, with 7 bases lining up with TRBD1. V gave up 6 bases and J gave up 4 bases; unmatched junction bases: 8. The CDR3 extends over 14 amino acids. The germline V gene has CDR1 SNHLY and CDR2 FYNNEI. The CDR3: CASRPGQIFYGYTF. The CDR3 DNA sequence: TGTGCCAGCAGACCGGGACAGATCTTCTATGGCTACACCTTC.

This rearrangement joins TRBV15 to TRBJ2-7; 7 nucleotides match TRBD2. V trimming: 1 base; J trimming: 0 bases; junction bases outside the gene matches: 9. Germline V gives CDR1 LNHNV, CDR2 YYDKDF (reference sequence). The CDR3 consists of 17 residues. Here the CDR3 reads CATSRGGGDYPSYEQYF. The DNA for the CDR3 is TGTGCCACCAGCAGAGGTGGGGGGGACTACCCCTCCTACGAGCAGTACTTC. Full variable domain (outside the CDR3, taken from reference TRBV15 and TRBJ2-7): DAMVIQNPRYQVTQFGKPVTLSCSQTLNHNVMYWYQQKSSQAPKLLFHYYDKDFNNEADTPDNFQSRRPNTSFCFLDIRSPGLGDTAMYLCATSRGGGDYPSYEQYFGPGTRLTVT.

CDR3 loop: CASKGGGVNQPQHF. CDR3 in DNA: TGTGCCTCCAAGGGGGGGGGAGTTAATCAGCCCCAGCATTTT. This chain connects TRBV6-5 to TRBJ1-5, with a possible D match to TRBD1 (6 bases). This CDR3 contains 14 residues. Trimming stripped 11 bases from V and 4 bases from J, with 18 bases between. CDR1 and CDR2 (germline): MNHEY, SVGAGI.

The chain carries TRBV5-1 and TRBJ1-1; D might be TRBD1 (5 bases). The CDR3 consists of 14 residues. V was pared by 6 bases and J by 2 bases, with 14 bases between. From germline, CDR1 is SGHRS and CDR2 YFSETQ. CDR3 DNA sequence: TGCGCCAGCACCCCTTCTGGGGCCAACACTGAAGCTTTCTTT. Amino acid sequence: CASTPSGANTEAFF.

The rearrangement uses TRBV27 and TRBJ2-3, with 13 bases identical to TRBD2. Germline assignment: CDR1 MNHEY and CDR2 SMNVEV (reference sequence). V trimming: 4 bases; J trimming: 2 bases; junction bases outside the gene matches: 12. The CDR3 is made up of 19 amino acids. The CDR3 is CASSSVRFGTSGTTDTQYF. The DNA for the CDR3 is TGTGCCAGCAGTTCCGTACGTTTTGGGACTAGCGGGACCACAGATACGCAGTATTTT.

CDR3 bases: TGTGCCAGCAGCACCGGACAGACCGGCCAAGAGACCCAGTACTTC. Residues: CASSTGQTGQETQYF. The chain is built from TRBV7-9 and TRBJ2-5; tentatively, D is TRBD1 (6 bases). Germline CDR1 reads SEHNR; CDR2 reads FQNEAQ (reference sequence). Trimming stripped 5 bases from V and 1 base from J, with 14 bases between. The length of the CDR3 is 15 residues.

The V call is TRBV7-9, the J call TRBJ2-5; 10 bases align to TRBD2. Germline CDR1 reads SEHNR; CDR2 reads FQNEAQ (reference sequence). Losses at the gene ends were 2 bases for V and 2 bases for J; bases not matched to a gene: 5. The CDR3 has 16 amino acids. The CDR3 loop is CASSLSSSGGQETQYF. CDR3 nucleotide sequence: TGTGCCAGCAGCTTATCGTCTAGCGGGGGACAAGAGACCCAGTACTTC.

The V and J genes are TRBV6-4 and TRBJ2-3, with TRBD2 matching 7 bases. V was clipped by 5 bases and J by 4 bases; unmatched bases: 9. This CDR3 is 15 amino acids long. Per the germline V gene, CDR1 is MRHNA and CDR2 is SNTAGT. The CDR3 is CASSPRGSGADTQYF. CDR3 in DNA: TGTGCCAGCAGTCCGCGGGGGTCCGGCGCAGATACGCAGTATTTT.

The chain is built from TRBV18 and TRBJ2-1, with 7 bases aligning to TRBD1. From germline, CDR1 is KGHSH and CDR2 LQKENI. V shed 5 bases, J shed 5 bases, and the junction held 3 bases outside the gene matches. The CDR3 totals 13 residues. CDR3 bases: TGTGCCAGCTCAAGGGGGCTGAACAATGAGCAGTTCTTC. It yields the protein CASSRGLNNEQFF. Complete variable domain (other parts from reference TRBV18 and TRBJ2-1): NAGVMQNPRHLVRRRGQEARLRCSPMKGHSHVYWYRQLPEEGLKFMVYLQKENIIDESGMPKERFSAEFPKEGPSILRIQQVVRGDSAAYFCASSRGLNNEQFFGPGTRLTVL.

This chain connects TRBV3-1 (or the pseudogene TRBV3-2) to TRBJ1-5; tentative D call: TRBD1 (6 bases). The CDR3 sequence is 19 residues long. CDR1 and CDR2 from the germline V gene are LGHDT and YNNKEL (reference sequence). V lost 0 bases and J 0 bases, leaving 18 bases between the germline ends. The DNA for the CDR3 is TGTGCCAGCAGCCAAGATCCCACGGGGGGCAGTTATAGCAATCAGCCCCAGCATTTT. Protein sequence: CASSQDPTGGSYSNQPQHF.

V and J are TRBV5-6 and TRBJ2-7, with a tentative D call TRBD1 (6 bases). V lost 7 bases and J 4 bases, leaving 18 bases between the germline ends. CDR1 and CDR2 (germline): SGHDT, YYEEEE. This CDR3 region has 14 residues. CDR3 sequence reads: CASRDRICRYEQYV. Here the CDR3 DNA reads TGTGCCAGCCGCGACAGGATCTGTAGGTACGAGCAGTACGTC.

V and J are TRBV2 and TRBJ1-3; D is unclear. The V end lost 9 bases, the J end lost 0 bases, and 12 bases lay between the germline ends. The CDR3 length is 14 residues. CDR1 is SNHLY, CDR2 FYNNEI, per germline. The CDR3 protein is CARGAALSGNTIYF. The CDR3 DNA reads TGTGCCAGGGGAGCGGCCCTCTCTGGAAACACCATATATTTT.

CDR3 loop: CASSTIGQGREKLFF. CDR3 in DNA: TGTGCCAGCAGCACAATCGGACAGGGACGTGAAAAACTGTTTTTT. The chain is built from TRBV5-6 and TRBJ1-4; 8 bases fit TRBD1. Trimming cost V 4 bases and J 7 bases; bases outside gene matches: 9. Germline V CDR1 and CDR2: SGHDT, YYEEEE. The CDR3 has 15 residues.

A single count supports this clone. A read error may account for a junction end that differs from germline. The chain couples TRBV2 to TRBJ1-4; D is undetermined. CDR1 is SNHLY and CDR2 is FYNNEI in the germline V gene. This CDR3 has 10 amino acids. As DNA, the CDR3 is TGTGCAAGCACCAAAGAAAAACTGTTTTTT. Its translation: CASTKEKLFF.

V usage is TRBV3-1 (or the pseudogene TRBV3-2) and J usage is TRBJ1-1; tentative D call: TRBD1 (5 bases). CDR1 is LGHDT and CDR2 is YNNKEL in the germline V gene (reference sequence). The CDR3 has 14 amino acids. The V end was cut by 5 bases, the J end by 5 bases, with 15 bases between. The CDR3 reads CASSEQGGLTEAFF. Here the CDR3 DNA reads TGTGCCAGCAGCGAGCAGGGAGGGCTAACTGAAGCTTTCTTT.

The chain carries TRBV9 and TRBJ2-1; a weak D match, TRBD1 (6 bases). CDR1 SGDLS and CDR2 YYNGEE come from the germline V gene. The CDR3 runs 16 residues. Deletions cut 4 bases from V and 0 bases from J, with 14 bases between. DNA for the CDR3: TGTGCCAGCAGCAGAGACAGGTTTAGCTCCTACAATGAGCAGTTCTTC. Translation: CASSRDRFSSYNEQFF.

The chain carries TRBV2 and TRBJ1-2, with D hard to call. The ends were cut back, 8 bases at V and 4 bases at J, with 14 bases in the middle. Germline-derived CDR1 and CDR2 are SNHLY and FYNNEI. The CDR3 is 13 amino acids. The CDR3 coding sequence is TGTGCCAGCGTGGAGAGTCTCGGCTATGGCTACACCTTC. Protein product: CASVESLGYGYTF.

J is TRBJ2-5 and V is TRBV10-2; the match to TRBD2 covers 10 bases. CDR3 length equals 14 residues. Trimming took 6 bases from V and 5 from J; bases not matched to a gene: 6. Per the germline V gene, CDR1 is WSHSY and CDR2 is SAAADI. The CDR3 reads CASRASGGGETQYF. The CDR3 coding sequence is TGCGCCAGCAGGGCTAGCGGGGGAGGGGAGACCCAGTACTTC.